This entry lists 29 T cell receptor beta chains sequenced from one sample in a study of cytomegalovirus exposure and HLA in healthy donors. The PCR made use of 60 Vbeta and 13 Jbeta primers. Assay used: immunoSEQ multiplex PCR; TCRdb lists only in-frame clones, some missing. Found here are under 150,000 clones, 76% of them singletons; the top ten hold roughly 1.6%. Sequencing was carried out using PBMCs. The receptors derive from a woman in her thirties or forties in good health and CMV-seronegative.

This clone was seen more than once but under ten times. The V call is TRBV2, the J call TRBJ1-1; possible D gene TRBD1, 5 bases. V was shortened by 10 bases and J by 4 bases, with 19 bases between the two germline ends. Germline CDR1 reads SNHLY; CDR2 reads FYNNEI. This CDR3 has 14 amino acids. The DNA for the CDR3 is TGTGCCACCCAAGTCGGGACTCCGGGCACTGAAGCTTTCTTT. Its protein is CATQVGTPGTEAFF.

This chain joins TRBV19 and TRBJ2-1; no clear D gene. V was trimmed by 1 base and J by 3 bases, leaving 10 bases between them. Germline values: CDR1 LNHDA, CDR2 SQIVND (reference sequence). This CDR3 has 15 amino acids. The CDR3 sequence: CASSIANLIYNEQFF. For the CDR3, the DNA is TGTGCCAGTAGTATAGCTAACCTCATCTACAATGAGCAGTTCTTC.

This CDR3 reads CASSVASQQTSYEQYF. CDR3 DNA: TGTGCCAGCAGCGTAGCTAGTCAGCAGACCTCCTACGAGCAGTACTTC. The chain combines TRBV9 with TRBJ2-7; no clear D. Looked up from germline, CDR1 is SGDLS and CDR2 is YYNGEE. The CDR3 length is 16 residues. Trimming shortened V by 0 bases and J by 0 bases, and 13 bases separated the two germline ends.

The chain joins TRBV6-1 to TRBJ2-7; 9 bases map to TRBD1. The CDR3 contains 14 residues. From germline, CDR1 is MNHNS and CDR2 SASEGT. Losses at the gene ends were 5 bases for V and 4 bases for J; bases not matched to a gene: 6. CDR3 in amino acids: CASSFTGTGYEQYF. The CDR3 region has the DNA TGTGCCAGCAGTTTTACCGGGACAGGGTACGAGCAGTACTTC.

This clone was counted a few times. The V and J genes are TRBV19 and TRBJ1-5; no reliable D call. The CDR3 runs to 13 residues. Germline V gives CDR1 LNHDA, CDR2 SQIVND (reference sequence). Trimming cost V 3 bases and J 7 bases, with 10 bases left between them. In DNA, the CDR3 is TGTGCCAGTAGTATGGGAGTAAGGCAGCCCCAGCATTTT. Translating gives CASSMGVRQPQHF. The whole variable domain, filled in from reference TRBV19 and TRBJ1-5, reads DGGITQSPKYLFRKEGQNVTLSCEQNLNHDAMYWYRQDPGQGLRLIYYSQIVNDFQKGDIAEGYSVSREKKESFPLTVTSAQKNPTAFYLCASSMGVRQPQHFGDGTRLSIL.

The V and J genes are TRBV18 and TRBJ2-3, with D possibly being TRBD2 (6 bases). The CDR3 loop spans 16 amino acids. With 4 bases removed from V and 1 base from J, the gap between germline ends came to 15 bases. Germline values: CDR1 KGHSH, CDR2 LQKENI. The DNA of the CDR3 is TGTGCCAGCTCACAATTCAGGGACTCCCGCACAGATACGCAGTATTTT. Amino acids: CASSQFRDSRTDTQYF.

V and J are TRBV14 and TRBJ2-1, with D possibly matching TRBD1 (6 bases). In germline, CDR1 is SGHDN, CDR2 FVKESK. This CDR3 is built from 14 residues. Trimming left V 2 bases short and J 4 bases short, with 9 bases between. The CDR3 bases are TGTGCCAGCAGCCAACAGGGGTGGTACAATGAGCAGTTCTTC. Amino acid sequence: CASSQQGWYNEQFF.

This rearrangement joins TRBV5-1 to TRBJ1-2; unclear D gene. The V gene's germline CDR1 is SGHRS and CDR2 YFSETQ. The CDR3 runs to 17 residues. The V gene lost 1 base and the J gene lost 0 bases, with 16 bases spanning the gap. This CDR3 reads CASSLSVPGRANYGYTF. In DNA, the CDR3 is TGCGCCAGCAGCTTGAGCGTTCCGGGGAGGGCTAACTATGGCTACACCTTC.

The chain recombines TRBV7-6 with TRBJ2-3; 8 nucleotides align to TRBD2. Germline V gives CDR1 SGHVS, CDR2 FNYEAQ. Losses at the gene ends were 1 base for V and 2 bases for J; bases not matched to a gene: 8. The CDR3 is 17 residues long. The CDR3, as DNA: TGTGCCAGCAGCTTAGAGCCGGGGGGGCTTTCCACAGATACGCAGTATTTT. This encodes CASSLEPGGLSTDTQYF.

There are a few counts of this clone. This sequence joins TRBV30 and TRBJ1-1; D is ambiguous. The CDR3 length is 12 residues. The V end lost 2 bases, the J end lost 7 bases, and 11 bases lay between the germline ends. Germline loops: CDR1 GTSNPN, CDR2 SVGIG (reference sequence). CDR3 DNA: TGTGCCTGGAGTCATTGGCGGATTGAAGCTTTCTTT. Its protein is CAWSHWRIEAFF.

The chain recombines TRBV27 with TRBJ1-5, with D perhaps matching TRBD1 (6 bases). Germline CDR1 MNHEY, CDR2 SMNVEV (reference sequence). This CDR3 contains 14 residues. Trimming shortened V by 6 bases and J by 4 bases, and 13 bases separated the two germline ends. The CDR3 bases are TGTGCCAGCAGCCGCGGACAGTCAAATCAGCCCCAGCATTTT. Protein: CASSRGQSNQPQHF.

This clone occurred once. V and J are TRBV5-1 and TRBJ2-5; D is unclear. This CDR3 spans 14 amino acids. Trimming cost V 4 bases and J 4 bases, with 14 bases left between them. Germline V gene lookup returns CDR1 SGHRS and CDR2 YFSETQ. In DNA form, the CDR3 reads TGCGCCAGCAGCCCCAGTAGCACCTCAGAGACCCAGTACTTC. It yields the protein CASSPSSTSETQYF. Full variable domain (rest looked up from reference TRBV5-1 and TRBJ2-5): KAGVTQTPRYLIKTRGQQVTLSCSPISGHRSVSWYQQTPGQGLQFLFEYFSETQRNKGNFPGRFSGRQFSNSRSEMNVSTLELGDSALYLCASSPSSTSETQYFGPGTRLLVL.

The CDR3, as DNA: TGTGCCAGCAAGAGAGAACCGGGACAGGGACGGAGTAGCAATCAGCCCCAGCATTTT. This translates into CASKREPGQGRSSNQPQHF. This rearrangement joins TRBV2 to TRBJ1-5, with 9 nucleotides matching TRBD1. Germline V lookup: CDR1 SNHLY, CDR2 FYNNEI. The trim removed 7 bases at V and 0 bases at J, leaving 16 bases unmatched. This CDR3 region has 19 residues.

V usage is TRBV2 and J usage is TRBJ2-1; D may be TRBD2 (5 bases). The V gene lost 2 bases and the J gene lost 4 bases, with 9 bases spanning the gap. This CDR3 spans 14 amino acids. Germline-derived CDR1 and CDR2 are SNHLY and FYNNEI. The CDR3 sequence: CASSEQSGYNEQFF. As DNA, the CDR3 is TGTGCCAGCAGTGAACAAAGCGGATACAATGAGCAGTTCTTC.

The chain uses TRBV6-5 and TRBJ1-2; a weak D match, TRBD1 (6 bases). The CDR3 has 12 residues. Germline CDR1 and CDR2: MNHEY and SVGAGI. V gave up 6 bases and J gave up 8 bases, with 13 bases separating them. CDR3 in DNA: TGTGCCAGCAGGCGTACAGGGTACGGCTACACCTTC. Translating gives CASRRTGYGYTF.

This sequence joins TRBV29-1 and TRBJ1-1; TRBD1 might be the D (6 bases). Germline loops: CDR1 SQVTM, CDR2 ANQGSEA. The CDR3 is made up of 11 amino acids. Deletions cut 4 bases from V and 6 bases from J, with 9 bases between. The DNA of the CDR3 is TGCAGCGTTGGGACAGTCCCTGAAGCTTTCTTT. This codes for CSVGTVPEAFF. Complete variable domain (other parts from reference TRBV29-1 and TRBJ1-1): SAVISQKPSRDICQRGTSLTIQCQVDSQVTMMFWYRQQPGQSLTLIATANQGSEATYESGFVIDKFPISRPNLTFSTLTVSNMSPEDSSIYLCSVGTVPEAFFGQGTRLTVV.

The V call is TRBV2, the J call TRBJ1-3, with D tentatively TRBD1 (6 bases). The CDR3 loop spans 14 amino acids. Germline V gene lookup returns CDR1 SNHLY and CDR2 FYNNEI. Trimming left V 7 bases short and J 3 bases short, with 13 bases between. The CDR3 bases are TGTGCCAGCAACTCACAGGGAGATGGAAACACCATATATTTT. Translation gives CASNSQGDGNTIYF.

The CDR3 DNA reads TGTGCCAGCAAATTGGGGCGGGAGGTGGATGAGCAGTTCTTC. Translation gives CASKLGREVDEQFF. The chain couples TRBV4-2 to TRBJ2-1, with 8 bases lining up with TRBD2. Germline CDR1 is LGHNA and CDR2 is YNFKEQ. The CDR3 runs 14 residues. V lost 7 bases, J lost 8 bases, and 10 bases stayed unmatched.

The gene calls are TRBV28 and TRBJ2-3, with 13 bases that match TRBD2. The CDR3 consists of 17 residues. CDR1 and CDR2 (germline): MDHEN, SYDVKM. Losses at the gene ends were 5 bases for V and 6 bases for J; bases not matched to a gene: 11. CDR3 nucleotide sequence: TGTGCCAGCAGTCCCACTAGCGGGAGGGCCCAAGGGGATACGCAGTATTTT. Translating gives CASSPTSGRAQGDTQYF.

This clone was picked up a small number of times. The chain has TRBV6-5 and TRBJ1-4; TRBD1 is a possible D gene (6 bases). CDR1 is MNHEY and CDR2 is SVGAGI in the germline V gene. V was trimmed by 5 bases and J by 4 bases, leaving 11 bases between them. The CDR3 is 14 residues long. Written as DNA, the CDR3 is TGTGCCAGCAGTCGGACAGCTAGTAATGAAAAACTGTTTTTT. As protein: CASSRTASNEKLFF.

The chain has TRBV5-1 and TRBJ1-2, with 7 bases identical to TRBD1. Germline loops: CDR1 SGHRS, CDR2 YFSETQ. The CDR3 contains 15 residues. The trim removed 0 bases at V and 4 bases at J, leaving 6 bases unmatched. In DNA, the CDR3 is TGCGCCAGCAGCTTGGTCCAGGGGGAATCCTATGGCTACACCTTC. It specifies CASSLVQGESYGYTF.

This chain joins TRBV28 and TRBJ2-7; 8 nucleotides line up with TRBD1. Germline trimming cut 5 bases from V and 0 bases from J; bases unmatched to any gene: 6. The CDR3 runs 15 residues. From germline, CDR1 is MDHEN and CDR2 SYDVKM. DNA of the CDR3: TGTGCCAGCAGTCTCGGACAGGGTAGCTCCTACGAGCAGTACTTC. It is translated as CASSLGQGSSYEQYF.

The rearrangement uses TRBV18 and TRBJ1-3; 9 bases agree with TRBD1. Trimming removed 7 bases from V and 4 bases from J; junction bases left unmatched: 5. Germline-derived CDR1 and CDR2 are KGHSH and LQKENI. CDR3 length: 14 amino acids. In DNA, the CDR3 is TGTGCCAGCTTACTGGACAGGGGAGGAAACACCATATATTTT. Amino acid sequence: CASLLDRGGNTIYF.

This clone is a singleton in its sample. The rearrangement uses TRBV27 and TRBJ2-3; 9 positions agree with TRBD1. The trim removed 5 bases at V and 4 bases at J, leaving 7 bases unmatched. Looked up from germline, CDR1 is MNHEY and CDR2 is SMNVEV (reference sequence). This CDR3 has 15 amino acids. CDR3 region: CASSNWDRVADTQYF. In DNA, the CDR3 is TGTGCCAGCAGTAACTGGGACAGGGTGGCAGATACGCAGTATTTT.

The chain links TRBV5-4 to TRBJ2-5; a weak D match, TRBD1 (6 bases). The CDR3 has 13 residues. The germline CDR1 and CDR2 sequences are SGHNT and YYREEE (reference sequence). Between the trimmed V and J ends, which lost 2 bases and 5 bases, there was a span of 10 bases. CDR3: CASSLWTVETQYF. The DNA for the CDR3 is TGTGCCAGCAGCTTATGGACAGTGGAGACCCAGTACTTC.

This chain's CDR3 is CASSLGTEYEQYF. In DNA form, the CDR3 reads TGTGCCAGCAGCCTCGGGACAGAGTACGAGCAGTACTTC. This sequence joins TRBV5-4 and TRBJ2-7; 7 bases fit TRBD1. Germline V lookup: CDR1 SGHNT, CDR2 YYREEE (reference sequence). The CDR3 contains 13 residues. V gave up 4 bases and J gave up 4 bases; unmatched junction bases: 5. The full variable domain, with the rest looked up from reference TRBV5-4 and TRBJ2-7, is ETGVTQSPTHLIKTRGQQVTLRCSSQSGHNTVSWYQQALGQGPQFIFQYYREEENGRGNFPPRFSGLQFPNYSSELNVNALELDDSALYLCASSLGTEYEQYFGPGTRLTVT.

The V and J genes are TRBV7-6 and TRBJ1-6; 7 bases align to TRBD1. CDR3 length equals 14 residues. Germline assignment: CDR1 SGHVS and CDR2 FNYEAQ. With V trimmed by 4 bases and J by 7 bases, 4 bases remained unmatched. The chain's CDR3 is CASSSGQLNSPLHF. The CDR3 DNA is TGTGCCAGCAGCTCGGGACAGTTAAATTCACCCCTCCACTTT.

The chain joins TRBV6-1 to TRBJ2-1; a weak D match, TRBD2 (5 bases). The CDR3 totals 13 residues. Per the germline V gene, CDR1 is MNHNS and CDR2 is SASEGT. Trimming took 10 bases from V and 0 from J, leaving 10 bases between them. The CDR3 sequence is CATTTSSYNEQFF. The CDR3, as DNA: TGTGCCACGACTACCTCCTCCTACAATGAGCAGTTCTTC.

The rearrangement links TRBV12-5 to TRBJ1-5; D call uncertain. The CDR3 spans 15 residues. Per the germline V gene, CDR1 is LGHNT and CDR2 is FRNRAP. The V and J ends lost 4 bases and 4 bases respectively, with 14 bases between them. CDR3 in DNA: TGTGCTAGTGGTTCTCCCGGGATTGGGAATCAGCCCCAGCATTTT. The encoded protein is CASGSPGIGNQPQHF.